The 25 T cell receptor beta chains below come from one sample, sequenced in a study of Ad26.COV2.S vaccination and SARS-CoV-2 variants. The treatment: 19 received Ad26.COV2.S at low or high dose, single or two shots; roughly 5 received placebo; per-sample allocation not given. Collection of samples fell on day 63 after the first vaccine or placebo injection. The data were produced by immunoSEQ multiplex PCR, yet TCRdb's version contains in-frame clones alone and is incomplete. The data hold over 400,000 clones, with roughly 89% observed a single time. The specimen was peripheral blood, collected in a trial of Ad26.COV2.S vaccine versus placebo. These receptor sequences come from a person between 18 and 60 years old who received the Ad26.COV2.S COVID-19 vaccine or a placebo.

CDR3 sequence reads: CASSPGGTGNTIYF. CDR3 nucleotides: TGTGCCAGCTCGCCCGGGGGAACTGGAAACACCATATATTTT. The genes are TRBV6-5 and TRBJ1-3; weak D call: TRBD1 (5 bases). Trimming took off 8 bases at V and 2 bases at J, with 13 bases between the two ends. The germline gives CDR1 MNHEY, CDR2 SVGAGI. The CDR3 spans 14 residues.

This chain connects TRBV10-3 to TRBJ1-2; no clear D gene. Germline-derived CDR1 and CDR2 are ENHRY and SYGVKD. CDR3 length equals 12 residues. Trimming stripped 6 bases from V and 2 bases from J, with 7 bases between. The DNA of the CDR3 is TGTGCCATCAGAGACCTAAACTATGGCTACACCTTC. The encoded protein is CAIRDLNYGYTF.

This clone came up once. The chain joins TRBV3-1 (or the pseudogene TRBV3-2) to TRBJ2-1; 9 positions match TRBD1. CDR3 length: 13 residues. V lost 4 bases to trimming and J lost 10 bases; unmatched junction nucleotides: 5. Germline assignment: CDR1 LGHDT and CDR2 YNNKEL (reference sequence). Here the CDR3 DNA reads TGTGCCAGCAGCCGACAGGGGGAGGAGGAGCAGTTCTTC. Translating it yields CASSRQGEEEQFF.

This chain connects TRBV11-3 to TRBJ2-1; 11 bases agree with TRBD1. This CDR3 spans 14 amino acids. The germline V gene encodes CDR1 SGHNT and CDR2 YENEEA. J gave up 7 bases and V 2 bases, and 1 base lay outside the gene matches. The chain's CDR3 is CASSLRDRGNEQFF. The CDR3 coding sequence is TGTGCCAGCAGCTTAAGGGACAGGGGGAATGAGCAGTTCTTC.

J is TRBJ2-1 and V is TRBV5-1; 9 nucleotides line up with TRBD1. Losses at the gene ends were 3 bases for V and 4 bases for J; bases not matched to a gene: 5. This CDR3 has 15 amino acids. CDR1 SGHRS and CDR2 YFSETQ come from the germline V gene. DNA of the CDR3: TGCGCCAGCAGCTCCGGGACAGGGCCTTACAATGAGCAGTTCTTC. This sequence encodes CASSSGTGPYNEQFF.

The rearrangement links TRBV5-8 to TRBJ2-1; TRBD2 matches at 8 bases. Unmatched junction bases numbered 12, after V lost 4 bases and J lost 6 bases. From germline, CDR1 is SGHTS and CDR2 YDEGEE. The CDR3 covers 16 residues. CDR3 DNA sequence: TGTGCCAGCAGCAACGTAGGACTAGCAGGTCTCAATGAGCAGTTCTTC. Its protein is CASSNVGLAGLNEQFF.

This clone is a singleton in its sample. CDR3 region: CASSRRGLFGEQYF. The CDR3 region has the DNA TGCGCCAGCAGCCGCCGGGGACTCTTTGGCGAGCAGTACTTC. The chain combines TRBV4-3 with TRBJ2-7; TRBD2 might be the D (6 bases). The V end lost 4 bases, the J end lost 6 bases, and 16 bases lay between the germline ends. The germline V gene has CDR1 LGHNA and CDR2 YSLEER. The CDR3 extends over 14 amino acids.

V gene TRBV20-1 combines with J gene TRBJ1-5, with a weak D call TRBD1 (6 bases). This CDR3 contains 14 residues. The V gene's germline CDR1 is DFQATT and CDR2 SNEGSKA (reference sequence). Trimming stripped 3 bases from V and 1 base from J, with 10 bases between. The chain's CDR3 is CSASGQWSNQPQHF. In DNA form, the CDR3 reads TGCAGTGCTAGTGGACAGTGGAGCAATCAGCCCCAGCATTTT.

In this sample, this clone turned up once. The rearrangement links TRBV28 to TRBJ1-6; D is uncertain. Trimming shortened V by 8 bases and J by 11 bases, and 19 bases separated the two germline ends. The CDR3 sequence is 14 residues long. CDR1 and CDR2 from the germline V gene are MDHEN and SYDVKM. The CDR3 DNA reads as TGTGCCAGCTCTCTGTTGAAGGATCGGGCACCCCTCCACTTT. This encodes CASSLLKDRAPLHF.

A single count supports this clone. The chain carries TRBV9 and TRBJ2-1; no reliable D call. This CDR3 contains 14 residues. Germline CDR1 and CDR2: SGDLS and YYNGEE. Trimming took off 1 base at V and 3 bases at J, with 8 bases between the two ends. The CDR3 region has the DNA TGTGCCAGCAGCGTATATGACATCTACAATGAGCAGTTCTTC. The encoded protein is CASSVYDIYNEQFF.

This chain joins TRBV19 and TRBJ2-1; TRBD1 aligns across 8 bases. Germline trimming cut 10 bases from V and 3 bases from J; bases unmatched to any gene: 8. Per germline, CDR1 LNHDA and CDR2 SQIVND (reference sequence). This CDR3 is 14 amino acids long. DNA of the CDR3: TGTGCCACCGAGACAGGGGTCGGCTACAATGAGCAGTTCTTC. Translation: CATETGVGYNEQFF.

The chain joins TRBV5-4 to TRBJ2-2; D could derive from TRBD1 or TRBD2 (5 bases each). Trimming removed 3 bases at V and 4 bases at J, with 13 bases between. The germline V gene encodes CDR1 SGHNT and CDR2 YYREEE (reference sequence). This CDR3 contains 15 residues. CDR3 in DNA: TGTGCCAGCAGCTGGGACCCCCCATCCACCGGGGAGCTGTTTTTT. Residues: CASSWDPPSTGELFF.

The gene calls are TRBV18 and TRBJ2-1; D call uncertain. Germline CDR1 reads KGHSH; CDR2 reads LQKENI. This CDR3 spans 15 amino acids. Trimming shortened V by 2 bases and J by 0 bases, and 8 bases separated the two germline ends. The CDR3 nucleotides are TGTGCCAGCTCACCAGGCTGGAGCTCCTACAATGAGCAGTTCTTC. Encoded protein: CASSPGWSSYNEQFF.

Details on this clone: The sample carries other DNA sequences with the same CDR3. This chain joins TRBV10-3 and TRBJ2-3; no reliable D call. CDR1 is ENHRY, CDR2 SYGVKD, per germline. V was trimmed by 2 bases and J by 3 bases, leaving 3 bases between them. The CDR3 is 12 residues long. In nucleotides, the CDR3 is TGTGCCATCAGTGAGGCAACAGATACGCAGTATTTT. Translation: CAISEATDTQYF.

J is TRBJ1-2 and V is TRBV7-2; TRBD1 matches 10 bases. In germline, CDR1 is SGHTA, CDR2 FQGNSA. The CDR3 length is 16 residues. Trimming cost V 3 bases and J 4 bases; bases outside gene matches: 8. The CDR3 bases are TGTGCCAGCAGCTTTGGGGCCGGGACAGGGGTCTATGGCTACACCTTC. The encoded protein is CASSFGAGTGVYGYTF.

V gene TRBV12-3 or TRBV12-4 combines with J gene TRBJ2-7; 9 nucleotides match TRBD1. This CDR3 is 12 amino acids long. V shed 11 bases and J 3 bases; nucleotides not matched to a gene: 5. For the CDR3, the DNA is TGTGCCTCCCGGGACAGGGTCTACGAGCAGTACTTC. Its protein product is CASRDRVYEQYF.

The rearrangement links TRBV6-2 or TRBV6-3 to TRBJ2-3, with a tentative D call TRBD1 (5 bases). Trimming cost V 6 bases and J 9 bases, with 10 bases left between them. Germline-derived CDR1 and CDR2 are MNHEY and SVGEGT. This CDR3 has 11 amino acids. Here the CDR3 DNA reads TGTGCCAGCAGCTATGCAGGGACGCAGTATTTT. It yields the protein CASSYAGTQYF.

The chain couples TRBV19 to TRBJ1-5; D uncertain. Between the trimmed V and J ends, which lost 0 bases and 7 bases, there was a span of 13 bases. Germline V CDR1 and CDR2: LNHDA, SQIVND (reference sequence). This CDR3 is 15 amino acids long. CDR3 region: CASSIDLRVGQPQHF. The CDR3 region has the DNA TGTGCCAGTAGTATAGATCTGAGAGTAGGGCAGCCCCAGCATTTT.

This chain uses TRBV19 with TRBJ2-1; TRBD2 matches 16 bases. The V gene's germline CDR1 is LNHDA and CDR2 SQIVND (reference sequence). The junction had 7 bases not matched to a gene; V was cut back by 5 bases and J by 9 bases. CDR3 length: 16 residues. In DNA, the CDR3 is TGTGCCAGTAGTGCCGGGACTAGCGGGGGGGCAGGTGAGCAGTTCTTC. Translation: CASSAGTSGGAGEQFF. Combining the CDR3 with reference TRBV19 and TRBJ2-1 gives the whole variable domain DGGITQSPKYLFRKEGQNVTLSCEQNLNHDAMYWYRQDPGQGLRLIYYSQIVNDFQKGDIAEGYSVSREKKESFPLTVTSAQKNPTAFYLCASSAGTSGGAGEQFFGPGTRLTVL.

This clone was observed a few times. This chain joins TRBV27 and TRBJ2-1; 8 nucleotides match TRBD2. V trimming: 2 bases; J trimming: 9 bases; junction bases outside the gene matches: 9. This CDR3 is built from 15 residues. The germline CDR1 and CDR2 sequences are MNHEY and SMNVEV (reference sequence). DNA of the CDR3: TGTGCCAGCAGTTTAGATGCGGGGGGCGGGGGTGAGCAGTTCTTC. Translating gives CASSLDAGGGGEQFF.

The CDR3 nucleotides are TGCAGTGCTAGTGAGAACACTGAAGCTTTCTTT. Its translation: CSASENTEAFF. The J gene is TRBJ1-1, the V gene TRBV20-1; D is ambiguous. Trimming removed 3 bases from V and 1 base from J, with 3 bases in between. The germline gives CDR1 DFQATT, CDR2 SNEGSKA (reference sequence). This CDR3 comprises 11 residues.

The chain is built from TRBV19 and TRBJ2-1; TRBD2 matches at 10 bases. Germline V gives CDR1 LNHDA, CDR2 SQIVND (reference sequence). J was trimmed by 9 bases and V by 10 bases; bases with no gene match: 12. The CDR3 totals 14 residues. In DNA form, the CDR3 reads TGTGCCATGTCCCAAGCGGGAGGGATGGGTGAGCAGTTCTTC. This encodes CAMSQAGGMGEQFF.

This chain joins TRBV9 and TRBJ1-2, with D perhaps TRBD1 (5 bases). CDR3 length: 15 amino acids. Germline assignment: CDR1 SGDLS and CDR2 YYNGEE. V shed 0 bases and J shed 3 bases, with 12 bases lying between them. Written as DNA, the CDR3 is TGTGCCAGCAGCGTAGGAGCGGGGGTGTACTATGGCTACACCTTC. It is translated as CASSVGAGVYYGYTF. The whole variable domain, filled in from reference TRBV9 and TRBJ1-2, reads DSGVTQTPKHLITATGQRVTLRCSPRSGDLSVYWYQQSLDQGLQFLIQYYNGEERAKGNILERFSAQQFPDLHSELNLSSLELGDSALYFCASSVGAGVYYGYTFGSGTRLTVV.

The chain uses TRBV30 and TRBJ1-1; 9 nucleotides match TRBD1. Germline values: CDR1 GTSNPN, CDR2 SVGIG (reference sequence). The CDR3 is made up of 13 amino acids. Trimming at V came to 3 bases and at J to 2 bases, leaving 1 base not matched to a gene. The CDR3 here is CAWRTGGNTEAFF. Written as DNA, the CDR3 is TGTGCCTGGAGGACAGGGGGAAACACTGAAGCTTTCTTT.

This chain connects TRBV4-3 to TRBJ1-1; no reliable D call. Germline values: CDR1 LGHNA, CDR2 YSLEER. The V end lost 0 bases, the J end lost 5 bases, and 19 bases lay between the germline ends. There are 17 residues in the CDR3. The CDR3 is CASSQERQPASWTEAFF. The CDR3, as DNA: TGCGCCAGCAGCCAAGAAAGGCAGCCCGCCAGTTGGACTGAAGCTTTCTTT.